Listed below are T cell receptor beta chains from one sample, sequenced in a study of T cell responses to AZD1222 COVID-19 vaccine. TCRdb keeps only in-frame clones here, not all; method: immunoSEQ multiplex PCR. The sample yields fewer than 85,000 clones, around nine tenths seen once. The sequencing here drew on peripheral blood, taken 28 days after the second AZD1222 dose. Receptor source: an adult who received the AZD1222 COVID-19 vaccine. Both conserved end residues are part of each CDR3. D genes are given only for firm matches. Size tells how often a clone was seen (once, few, many) or the class of an expanded clone, and some rows leave it out.

v_gene: TRBV5-1; d_gene: NA; abundance: NA; j_gene: TRBJ1-1; CDR3aa: CASSLESGNTEAFF; CDR3nt: TGCGCCAGCAGCTTGGAGTCAGGGAACACTGAAGCTTTCTTT
v_gene: TRBV5-5; d_gene: NA; abundance: once; j_gene: TRBJ1-3; CDR3aa: CASSLDGFSGNTIYF; CDR3nt: TGTGCCAGCAGCTTGGACGGCTTCTCTGGAAACACCATATATTTT
v_gene: TRBV6-5; d_gene: NA; abundance: NA; j_gene: TRBJ1-1; CDR3aa: CASSYSGVISEAFF; CDR3nt: TGTGCCAGCAGTTACTCGGGGGTGATATCTGAAGCTTTCTTT
v_gene: TRBV5-5; d_gene: NA; abundance: NA; j_gene: TRBJ1-2; CDR3aa: CASSLYHRQEGGYTF; CDR3nt: TGTGCCAGCAGCTTGTACCACCGGCAGGAGGGTGGCTACACCTTC
v_gene: TRBV7-8; d_gene: NA; abundance: NA; j_gene: TRBJ1-3; CDR3aa: CASSLVNTIYF; CDR3nt: TGTGCCAGCAGCTTAGTTAACACCATATATTTT
v_gene: TRBV2; d_gene: TRBD2; abundance: NA; j_gene: TRBJ2-7; CDR3aa: CASNSGSPGYEQYF; CDR3nt: TGTGCCAGCAATAGCGGGTCACCCGGGTACGAGCAGTACTTC
v_gene: TRBV6-5; d_gene: TRBD1; abundance: NA; j_gene: TRBJ1-1; CDR3aa: CASRPLAGGFTEAFF; CDR3nt: TGTGCCAGCAGGCCATTGGCAGGGGGCTTTACTGAAGCTTTCTTT
v_gene: TRBV4-2; d_gene: TRBD1; abundance: NA; j_gene: TRBJ1-6; CDR3aa: CASSQGNRGSPLHF; CDR3nt: TGTGCCAGCAGCCAAGGCAACAGGGGTTCACCCCTCCACTTT
v_gene: TRBV11-2; d_gene: NA; abundance: NA; j_gene: TRBJ2-2; CDR3aa: CASSPRSKGELFF; CDR3nt: TGTGCCAGCAGCCCGCGATCCAAAGGGGAGCTGTTTTTT
v_gene: TRBV9; d_gene: NA; abundance: once; j_gene: TRBJ1-6; CDR3aa: CASSVDGPNSPLHF; CDR3nt: TGTGCCAGCAGCGTAGACGGTCCCAATTCACCCCTCCACTTT
v_gene: TRBV7-2; d_gene: TRBD1; abundance: NA; j_gene: TRBJ2-2; CDR3aa: CASSLAPTGGANTGELFF; CDR3nt: TGTGCCAGCAGCTTAGCCCCGACAGGGGGCGCGAACACCGGGGAGCTGTTTTTT
v_gene: TRBV5-4; d_gene: NA; abundance: NA; j_gene: TRBJ1-2; CDR3aa: CASSLARGRGTF; CDR3nt: TGTGCCAGCAGCTTGGCACGGGGTCGGGGAACCTTC
v_gene: TRBV7-2; d_gene: NA; abundance: NA; j_gene: TRBJ1-1; CDR3aa: CASSLWDGSPEAFF; CDR3nt: TGTGCCAGCAGCTTATGGGACGGATCGCCTGAAGCTTTCTTT
v_gene: TRBV28; d_gene: NA; abundance: NA; j_gene: TRBJ1-3; CDR3aa: CASSFGGNTIYF; CDR3nt: TGTGCCAGCAGTTTCGGGGGAAACACCATATATTTT
v_gene: TRBV6-2/TRBV6-3; d_gene: TRBD1; abundance: NA; j_gene: TRBJ2-7; CDR3aa: CASSRGDRDYEQYF; CDR3nt: TGTGCCAGCAGCCGTGGGGACAGGGACTACGAGCAGTACTTC